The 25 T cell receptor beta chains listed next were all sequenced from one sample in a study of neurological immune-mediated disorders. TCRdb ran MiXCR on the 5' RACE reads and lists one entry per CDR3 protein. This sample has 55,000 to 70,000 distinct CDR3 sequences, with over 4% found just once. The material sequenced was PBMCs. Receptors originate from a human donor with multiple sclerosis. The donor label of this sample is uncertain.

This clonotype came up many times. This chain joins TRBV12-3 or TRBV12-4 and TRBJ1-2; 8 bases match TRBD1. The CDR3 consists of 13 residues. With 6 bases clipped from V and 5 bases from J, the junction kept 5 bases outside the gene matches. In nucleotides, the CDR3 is TGTGCCAGCAGCGGACAGGGAAGATATGGCTACACCTTC. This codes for CASSGQGRYGYTF.

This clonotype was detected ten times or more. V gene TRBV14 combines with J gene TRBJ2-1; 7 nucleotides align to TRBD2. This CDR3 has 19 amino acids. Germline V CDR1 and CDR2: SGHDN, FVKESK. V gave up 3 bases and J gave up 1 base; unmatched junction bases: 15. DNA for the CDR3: TGTGCCAGCAGCCAGGGCCCCCGCCCCGGCGGGGGATCCTACAATGAGCAGTTCTTC. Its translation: CASSQGPRPGGGSYNEQFF.

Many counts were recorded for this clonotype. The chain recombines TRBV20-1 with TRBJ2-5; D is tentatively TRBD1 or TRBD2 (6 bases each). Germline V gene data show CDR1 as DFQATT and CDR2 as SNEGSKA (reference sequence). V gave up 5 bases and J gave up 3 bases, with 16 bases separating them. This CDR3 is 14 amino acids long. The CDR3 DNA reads TGCAGTGCTGAGCTAGGGGGGCACGAAGAGACCCAGTACTTC. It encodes CSAELGGHEETQYF.

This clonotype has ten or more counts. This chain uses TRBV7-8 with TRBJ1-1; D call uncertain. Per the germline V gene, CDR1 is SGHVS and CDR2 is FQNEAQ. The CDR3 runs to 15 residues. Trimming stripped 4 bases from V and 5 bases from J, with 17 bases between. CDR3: CASSSLGPGGTEAFF. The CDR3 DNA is TGTGCCAGCAGCTCCCTTGGCCCAGGTGGGACTGAAGCTTTCTTT.

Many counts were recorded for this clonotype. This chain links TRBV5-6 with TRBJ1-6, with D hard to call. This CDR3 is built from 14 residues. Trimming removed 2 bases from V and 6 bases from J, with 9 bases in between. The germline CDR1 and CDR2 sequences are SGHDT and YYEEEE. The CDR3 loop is CASSFAGGNSPLHF. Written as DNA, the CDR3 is TGTGCCAGCAGCTTCGCGGGAGGTAATTCACCCCTCCACTTT.

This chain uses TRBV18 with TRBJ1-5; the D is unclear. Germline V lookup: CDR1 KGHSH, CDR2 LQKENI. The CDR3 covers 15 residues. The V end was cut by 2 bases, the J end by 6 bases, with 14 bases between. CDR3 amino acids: CASSPSNYKSQPQHF. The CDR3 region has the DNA TGTGCCAGCTCACCAAGTAATTACAAATCTCAGCCCCAGCATTTT.

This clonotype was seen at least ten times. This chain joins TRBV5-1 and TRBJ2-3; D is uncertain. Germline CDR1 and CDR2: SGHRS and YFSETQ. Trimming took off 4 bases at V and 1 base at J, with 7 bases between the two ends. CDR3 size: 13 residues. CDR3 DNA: TGCGCCAGCAGCGGAGTGGGCACAGATACGCAGTATTTT. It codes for CASSGVGTDTQYF.

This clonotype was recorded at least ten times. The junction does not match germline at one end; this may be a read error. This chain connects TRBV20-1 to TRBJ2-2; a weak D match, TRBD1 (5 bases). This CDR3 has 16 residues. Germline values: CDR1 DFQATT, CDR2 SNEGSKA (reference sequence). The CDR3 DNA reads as TGCAGTGCGAGAGACAGACGGACAACGAACACCGGGGAGCTGTTTTTT. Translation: CSARDRRTTNTGELFF.

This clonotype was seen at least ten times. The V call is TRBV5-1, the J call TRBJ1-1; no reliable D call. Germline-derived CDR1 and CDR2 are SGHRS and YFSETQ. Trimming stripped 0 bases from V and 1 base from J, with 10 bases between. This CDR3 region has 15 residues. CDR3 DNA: TGCGCCAGCAGCTTGGATGGAGTTGGGAACACTGAAGCTTTCTTT. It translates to CASSLDGVGNTEAFF. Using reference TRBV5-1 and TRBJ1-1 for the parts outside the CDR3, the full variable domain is KAGVTQTPRYLIKTRGQQVTLSCSPISGHRSVSWYQQTPGQGLQFLFEYFSETQRNKGNFPGRFSGRQFSNSRSEMNVSTLELGDSALYLCASSLDGVGNTEAFFGQGTRLTVV.

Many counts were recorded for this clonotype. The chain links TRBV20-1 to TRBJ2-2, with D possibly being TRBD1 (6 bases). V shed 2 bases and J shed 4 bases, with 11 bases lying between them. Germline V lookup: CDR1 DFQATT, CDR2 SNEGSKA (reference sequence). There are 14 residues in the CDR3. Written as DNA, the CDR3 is TGCAGTGCTAGAAGTACAGGGCGCACCGGGGAGCTGTTTTTT. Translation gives CSARSTGRTGELFF.

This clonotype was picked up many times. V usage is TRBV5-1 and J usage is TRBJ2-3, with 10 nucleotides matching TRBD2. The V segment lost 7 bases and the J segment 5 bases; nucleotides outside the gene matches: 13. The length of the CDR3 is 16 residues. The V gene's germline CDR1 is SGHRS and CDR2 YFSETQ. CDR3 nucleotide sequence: TGCGCCAGCGGGACTAGCGCCATCCCCGGGATAGATACGCAGTATTTT. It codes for CASGTSAIPGIDTQYF.

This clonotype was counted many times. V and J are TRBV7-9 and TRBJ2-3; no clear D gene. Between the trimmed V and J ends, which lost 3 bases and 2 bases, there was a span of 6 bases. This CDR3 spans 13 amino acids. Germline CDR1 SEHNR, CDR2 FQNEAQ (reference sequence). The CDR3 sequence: CASSFGPTDTQYF. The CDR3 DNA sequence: TGTGCCAGCAGCTTCGGACCCACAGATACGCAGTATTTT.

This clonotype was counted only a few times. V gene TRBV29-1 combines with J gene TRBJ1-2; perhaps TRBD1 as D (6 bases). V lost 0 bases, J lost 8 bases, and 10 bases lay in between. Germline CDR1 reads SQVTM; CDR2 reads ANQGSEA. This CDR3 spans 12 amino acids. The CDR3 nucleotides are TGCAGCGTTGAAGATATAGGGGGAGGCTACACCTTC. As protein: CSVEDIGGGYTF.

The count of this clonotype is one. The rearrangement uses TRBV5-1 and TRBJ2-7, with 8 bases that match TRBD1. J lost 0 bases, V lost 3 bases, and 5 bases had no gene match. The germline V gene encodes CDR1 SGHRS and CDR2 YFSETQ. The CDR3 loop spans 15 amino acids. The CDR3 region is CASSSQTGDSYEQYF. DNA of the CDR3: TGCGCCAGCAGCTCACAGACAGGGGACTCCTACGAGCAGTACTTC.

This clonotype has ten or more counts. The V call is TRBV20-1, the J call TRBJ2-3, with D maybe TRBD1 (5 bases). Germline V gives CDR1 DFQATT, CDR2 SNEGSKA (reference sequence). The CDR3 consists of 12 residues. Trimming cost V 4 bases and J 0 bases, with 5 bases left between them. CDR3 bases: TGCAGTGCTAAGGGGAGCACAGATACGCAGTATTTT. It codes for CSAKGSTDTQYF.

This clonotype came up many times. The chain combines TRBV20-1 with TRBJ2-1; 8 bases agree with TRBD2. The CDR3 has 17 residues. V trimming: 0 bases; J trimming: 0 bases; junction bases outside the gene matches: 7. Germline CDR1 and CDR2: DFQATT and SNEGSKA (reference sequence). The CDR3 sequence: CSARDAQRGYSYNEQFF. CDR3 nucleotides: TGCAGTGCTAGAGATGCGCAGCGGGGGTACTCCTACAATGAGCAGTTCTTC.

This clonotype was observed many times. For the CDR3, the DNA is TGTGCCAGCACGGACAGGGGCGAGAACACCGGGGAGCTGTTTTTT. The encoded protein is CASTDRGENTGELFF. The chain links TRBV3-1 to TRBJ2-2; TRBD1 matches at 9 bases. V was clipped by 7 bases and J by 1 base; unmatched bases: 4. Germline V CDR1 and CDR2: LGHDT, YNNKEL (reference sequence). The CDR3 has 15 amino acids. Together with reference TRBV3-1 and TRBJ2-2, the CDR3 gives the full variable domain: DTAVSQTPKYLVTQMGNDKSIKCEQNLGHDTMYWYKQDSKKFLKIMFSYNNKELIINETVPNRFSPKSPDKAHLNLHINSLELGDSAVYFCASTDRGENTGELFFGEGSRLTVL.

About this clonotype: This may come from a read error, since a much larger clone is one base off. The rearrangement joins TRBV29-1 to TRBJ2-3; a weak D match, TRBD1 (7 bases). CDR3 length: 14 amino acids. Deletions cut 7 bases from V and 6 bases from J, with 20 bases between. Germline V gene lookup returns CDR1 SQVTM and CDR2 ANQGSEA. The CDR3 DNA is TGCAGCGCTGGAAAGGGGGCCGGGGGTGATACGCAGTATTTT. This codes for CSAGKGAGGDTQYF.

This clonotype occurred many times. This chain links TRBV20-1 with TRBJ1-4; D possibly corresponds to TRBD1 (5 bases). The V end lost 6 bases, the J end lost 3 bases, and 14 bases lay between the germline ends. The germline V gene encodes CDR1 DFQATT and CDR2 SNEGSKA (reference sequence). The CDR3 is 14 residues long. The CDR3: CSASGGVANEKLFF. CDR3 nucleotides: TGCAGTGCCTCCGGAGGGGTGGCTAATGAAAAACTGTTTTTT.

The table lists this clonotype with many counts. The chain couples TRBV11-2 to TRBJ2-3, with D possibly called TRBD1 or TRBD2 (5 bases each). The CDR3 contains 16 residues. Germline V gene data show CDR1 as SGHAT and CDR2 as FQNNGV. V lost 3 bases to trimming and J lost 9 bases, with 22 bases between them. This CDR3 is CASSFRRDPGVNTQYF. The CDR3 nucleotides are TGTGCCAGCAGCTTCCGCCGGGACCCGGGCGTAAACACGCAGTATTTT.

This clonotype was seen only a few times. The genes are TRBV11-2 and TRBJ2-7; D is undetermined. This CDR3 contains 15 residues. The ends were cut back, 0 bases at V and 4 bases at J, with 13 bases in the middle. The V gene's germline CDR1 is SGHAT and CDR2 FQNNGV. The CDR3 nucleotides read TGTGCCAGCAGCTTAGAATATCCAGAGCTATACGAGCAGTACTTC. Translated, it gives CASSLEYPELYEQYF.

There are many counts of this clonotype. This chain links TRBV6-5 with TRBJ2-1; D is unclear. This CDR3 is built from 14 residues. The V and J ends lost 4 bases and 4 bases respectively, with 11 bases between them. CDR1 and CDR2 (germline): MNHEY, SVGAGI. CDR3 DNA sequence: TGTGCCAGCAGTTGGGGATTACGATACAATGAGCAGTTCTTC. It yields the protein CASSWGLRYNEQFF.

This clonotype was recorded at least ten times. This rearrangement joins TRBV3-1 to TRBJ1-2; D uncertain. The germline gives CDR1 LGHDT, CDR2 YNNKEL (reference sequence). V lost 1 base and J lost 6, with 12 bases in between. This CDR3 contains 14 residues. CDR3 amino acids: CASSQGGWPDGYTF. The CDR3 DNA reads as TGTGCCAGCAGCCAAGGGGGATGGCCCGATGGCTACACCTTC. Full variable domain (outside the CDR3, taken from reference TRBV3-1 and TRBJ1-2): DTAVSQTPKYLVTQMGNDKSIKCEQNLGHDTMYWYKQDSKKFLKIMFSYNNKELIINETVPNRFSPKSPDKAHLNLHINSLELGDSAVYFCASSQGGWPDGYTFGSGTRLTVV.

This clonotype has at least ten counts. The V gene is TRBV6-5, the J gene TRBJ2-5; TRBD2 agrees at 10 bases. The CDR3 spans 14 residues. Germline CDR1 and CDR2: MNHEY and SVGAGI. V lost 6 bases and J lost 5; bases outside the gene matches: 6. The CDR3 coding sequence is TGTGCCAGCAGACCCAGCGGGGGGGCGGAGACCCAGTACTTC. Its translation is CASRPSGGAETQYF.

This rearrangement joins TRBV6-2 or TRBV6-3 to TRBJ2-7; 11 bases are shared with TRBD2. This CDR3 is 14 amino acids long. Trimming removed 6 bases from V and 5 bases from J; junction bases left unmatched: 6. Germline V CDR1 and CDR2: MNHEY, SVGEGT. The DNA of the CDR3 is TGTGCCAGCAGCTCGACTAGCGGGGTAAACGAGCAGTACTTC. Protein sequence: CASSSTSGVNEQYF.